The 15 T cell receptor beta chains reported below all come from one sample, sequenced in a study of chemoradiotherapy in HPV16-positive cancers. Repertoires were generated with immunoSEQ multiplex PCR, while TCRdb's copy carries only in-frame clones and drops some. The table has 4,500 to 6,500 clones, nearly 80% seen once. Sampling was carried out from a patient who underwent chemoradiotherapy. Source of these receptors: a human donor with HPV-associated anogenital cancer.

This clone is large within its sample. This sequence joins TRBV29-1 and TRBJ2-2; D remains unclear. There are 14 residues in the CDR3. Germline V gene lookup returns CDR1 SQVTM and CDR2 ANQGSEA. V was clipped by 4 bases and J by 0 bases, with 9 bases between them. The CDR3 coding sequence is TGCAGCGTTGTAAGCCAGGCGAACACCGGGGAGCTGTTTTTT. Amino acid sequence: CSVVSQANTGELFF.

The chain links TRBV23-1 to TRBJ2-1; D not certain. TRBV23-1 is identified as an open reading frame with a role that is uncertain. V was pared by 7 bases and J by 7 bases, with 5 bases between. The CDR3 has 10 amino acids. CDR3 region: CASTSNEQFF. The DNA for the CDR3 is TGCGCCAGCACTTCTAATGAGCAGTTCTTC.

The sample holds one count of this clone. V gene TRBV7-9 combines with J gene TRBJ1-1; TRBD1 matches 7 bases. Germline CDR1 and CDR2: SEHNR and FQNEAQ (reference sequence). The CDR3 loop spans 14 amino acids. V trimming: 4 bases; J trimming: 3 bases; junction bases outside the gene matches: 5. The CDR3, as DNA: TGTGCCAGCAGCTCCAGAGACAGGGACACTGAAGCTTTCTTT. Amino acids: CASSSRDRDTEAFF. Filled out from reference TRBV7-9 and TRBJ1-1, the complete variable domain reads DTGVSQNPRHKITKRGQNVTFRCDPISEHNRLYWYRQTLGQGPEFLTYFQNEAQLEKSRLLSDRFSAERPKGSFSTLEIQRTEQGDSAMYLCASSSRDRDTEAFFGQGTRLTVV.

The chain is built from TRBV11-3 and TRBJ2-1; TRBD1 matches 9 bases. Germline CDR1 and CDR2: SGHNT and YENEEA. Trimming removed 8 bases from V and 4 bases from J; junction bases left unmatched: 6. The CDR3 is made up of 14 amino acids. DNA of the CDR3: TGTGCCAGCTCGTGGGGACAGGGATACAATGAGCAGTTCTTC. It is translated as CASSWGQGYNEQFF.

The chain is built from TRBV4-3 and TRBJ2-1; D unclear. V shed 0 bases and J shed 7 bases, with 4 bases lying between them. The CDR3 runs 12 residues. Germline V CDR1 and CDR2: LGHNA, YSLEER. CDR3 sequence: CASSQDGNEQFF. The DNA of the CDR3 is TGCGCCAGCAGCCAAGATGGTAATGAGCAGTTCTTC.

The chain recombines TRBV5-1 with TRBJ2-2; D uncertain. Germline CDR1 SGHRS, CDR2 YFSETQ. The CDR3 runs 13 residues. Trimming removed 6 bases at V and 2 bases at J, with 8 bases between. CDR3 sequence: CASIQENTGELFF. The CDR3 nucleotides are TGCGCCAGCATTCAGGAAAACACCGGGGAGCTGTTTTTT.

The CDR3 sequence is CASSPHGGFYGYTF. DNA for the CDR3: TGTGCCAGCAGTCCCCACGGGGGGTTCTATGGCTACACCTTC. This rearrangement joins TRBV28 to TRBJ1-2, with a weak D call TRBD1 (5 bases). Trimming removed 5 bases at V and 4 bases at J, with 14 bases between. Germline CDR1 reads MDHEN; CDR2 reads SYDVKM. The CDR3 has 14 amino acids.

The rearrangement joins TRBV2 to TRBJ1-6; a possible D gene is TRBD1 (5 bases). The CDR3 has 13 residues. V was shortened by 5 bases and J by 7 bases, with 9 bases between the two germline ends. Per germline, CDR1 SNHLY and CDR2 FYNNEI. CDR3 DNA: TGTGCCAGCAGTTTGGGGGAAAATTCACCCCTCCACTTT. Its translation: CASSLGENSPLHF. Full variable domain (outside the CDR3, taken from reference TRBV2 and TRBJ1-6): EPEVTQTPSHQVTQMGQEVILRCVPISNHLYFYWYRQILGQKVEFLVSFYNNEISEKSEIFDDQFSVERPDGSNFTLKIRSTKLEDSAMYFCASSLGENSPLHFGNGTRLTVT.

This chain connects TRBV5-6 to TRBJ1-1; maybe TRBD1 (5 bases). The CDR3 is 13 residues long. Per germline, CDR1 SGHDT and CDR2 YYEEEE. V was trimmed by 2 bases and J by 6 bases, leaving 11 bases between them. As DNA, the CDR3 is TGTGCCAGCAGCTTTCAGGGTTATTCTGAAGCTTTCTTT. This translates into CASSFQGYSEAFF.

The genes are TRBV5-5 and TRBJ1-5, with D tentatively TRBD1 (5 bases). The germline V gene encodes CDR1 SGHKS and CDR2 YYEKEE (reference sequence). This CDR3 spans 13 amino acids. Trimming took 2 bases from V and 7 from J, leaving 10 bases between them. CDR3 residues: CASSFDRGQPQHF. The CDR3, as DNA: TGTGCCAGCAGCTTCGATCGGGGGCAGCCCCAGCATTTT.

The rearrangement links TRBV27 to TRBJ1-6; no reliable D call. V was clipped by 6 bases and J by 7 bases, with 16 bases between them. Germline CDR1 MNHEY, CDR2 SMNVEV (reference sequence). This CDR3 is built from 15 residues. Here the CDR3 reads CASRLIRADNSPLHF. CDR3 nucleotide sequence: TGTGCCAGCAGACTAATAAGGGCAGACAATTCACCCCTCCACTTT.

The genes are TRBV7-9 and TRBJ2-5; tentatively, D is TRBD1 (5 bases). The better agreement between TRBJ2-7 and the DNA end casts doubt on the J call. CDR1 SEHNR and CDR2 FQNEAQ come from the germline V gene (reference sequence). The CDR3 runs 12 residues. CDR3 residues: CASSQGSYEQYF. The CDR3, as DNA: TGTGCCAGCAGTCAGGGTTCCTACGAGCAGTACTTC.

This clone was seen more than once but under ten times. V and J are TRBV2 and TRBJ1-2; D gene uncertain. There are 12 residues in the CDR3. V lost 1 base to trimming and J lost 13 bases, with 13 bases between them. Germline values: CDR1 SNHLY, CDR2 FYNNEI. The CDR3 DNA reads TGTGCCAGCAGTGAAGAGATTCAGGCCAGCACCTTC. Translation gives CASSEEIQASTF.

The chain is built from TRBV6-6 and TRBJ1-4; possibly TRBD1 for D (5 bases). The CDR3 length is 13 residues. Germline CDR1 MNHNY, CDR2 SVGAGI (reference sequence). V shed 6 bases and J shed 8 bases, with 13 bases lying between them. CDR3 region: CASRRGYQEKLFF. In DNA, the CDR3 is TGTGCCAGCAGGAGGGGATATCAGGAAAAACTGTTTTTT.

The chain is built from TRBV5-8 and TRBJ1-3, with D hard to call. With 2 bases removed from V and 4 bases from J, the gap between germline ends came to 7 bases. The germline CDR1 and CDR2 sequences are SGHTS and YDEGEE. The CDR3 runs to 13 residues. CDR3 sequence (DNA): TGTGCCAGCAGCTTAAGGGCCGGAAACACCATATATTTT. Translating gives CASSLRAGNTIYF.